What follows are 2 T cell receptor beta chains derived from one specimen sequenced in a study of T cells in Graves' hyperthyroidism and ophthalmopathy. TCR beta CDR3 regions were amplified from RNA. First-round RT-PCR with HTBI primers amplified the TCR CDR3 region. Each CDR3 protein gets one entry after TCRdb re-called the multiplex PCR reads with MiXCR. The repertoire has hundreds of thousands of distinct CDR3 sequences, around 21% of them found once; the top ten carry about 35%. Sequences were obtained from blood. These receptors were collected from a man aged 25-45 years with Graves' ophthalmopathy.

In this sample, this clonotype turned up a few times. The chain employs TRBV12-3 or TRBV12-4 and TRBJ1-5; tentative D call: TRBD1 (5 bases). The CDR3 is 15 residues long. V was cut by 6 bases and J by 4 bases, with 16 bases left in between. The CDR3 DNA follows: TGTGCCAGCAGCATCTATGAGGGACCGAATCAGCCCCAGCATTTT. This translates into CASSIYEGPNQPQHF.

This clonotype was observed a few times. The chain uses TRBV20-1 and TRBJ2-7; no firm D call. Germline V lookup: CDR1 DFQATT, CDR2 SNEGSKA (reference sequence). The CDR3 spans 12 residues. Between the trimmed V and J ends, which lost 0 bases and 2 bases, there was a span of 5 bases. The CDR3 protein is CSARDPTYEQYF. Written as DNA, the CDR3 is TGCAGTGCTAGAGACCCGACCTACGAGCAGTACTTC.